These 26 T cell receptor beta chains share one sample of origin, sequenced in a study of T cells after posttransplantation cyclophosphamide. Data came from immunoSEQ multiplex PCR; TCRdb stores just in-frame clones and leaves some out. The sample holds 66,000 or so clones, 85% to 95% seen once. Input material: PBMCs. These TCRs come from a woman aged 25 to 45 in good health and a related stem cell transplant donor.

The CDR3 loop is CASSLAGTTGELFF. DNA of the CDR3: TGTGCCAGCAGCTTAGCCGGGACCACCGGGGAGCTGTTTTTT. The chain carries TRBV7-9 and TRBJ2-2; the D call may be TRBD1 or TRBD2 (5 bases each). This CDR3 has 14 amino acids. Germline V gene data show CDR1 as SEHNR and CDR2 as FQNEAQ (reference sequence). V gave up 0 bases and J gave up 4 bases, with 6 bases separating them.

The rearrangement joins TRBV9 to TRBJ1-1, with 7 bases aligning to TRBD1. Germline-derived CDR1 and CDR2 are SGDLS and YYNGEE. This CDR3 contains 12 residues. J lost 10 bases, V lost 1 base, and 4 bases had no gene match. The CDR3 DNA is TGTGCCAGCAGCGTACCAGGGGGGGCAGCTTTCTTT. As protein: CASSVPGGAAFF.

The CDR3 spells CSVWGQDYGYTF. CDR3 sequence (DNA): TGCAGCGTTTGGGGACAGGATTATGGCTACACCTTC. The chain combines TRBV29-1 with TRBJ1-2, with 8 bases fitting TRBD1. J gave up 5 bases and V 5 bases, and 4 bases lay outside the gene matches. Germline V gene data show CDR1 as SQVTM and CDR2 as ANQGSEA. The length of the CDR3 is 12 residues.

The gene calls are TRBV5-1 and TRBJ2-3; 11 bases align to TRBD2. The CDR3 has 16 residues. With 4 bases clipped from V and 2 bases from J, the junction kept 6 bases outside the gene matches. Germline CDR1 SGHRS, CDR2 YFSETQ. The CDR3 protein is CASSPLAGGPTDTQYF. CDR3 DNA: TGCGCCAGCAGCCCATTAGCGGGGGGGCCCACAGATACGCAGTATTTT. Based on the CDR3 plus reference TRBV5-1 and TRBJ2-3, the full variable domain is KAGVTQTPRYLIKTRGQQVTLSCSPISGHRSVSWYQQTPGQGLQFLFEYFSETQRNKGNFPGRFSGRQFSNSRSEMNVSTLELGDSALYLCASSPLAGGPTDTQYFGPGTRLTVL.

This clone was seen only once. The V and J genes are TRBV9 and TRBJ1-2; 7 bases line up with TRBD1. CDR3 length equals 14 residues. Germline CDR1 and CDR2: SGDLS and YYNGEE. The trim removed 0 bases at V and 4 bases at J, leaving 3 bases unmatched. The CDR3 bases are TGTGCCAGCAGCGTAGCGACAGGGCCCTATGGCTACACCTTC. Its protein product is CASSVATGPYGYTF.

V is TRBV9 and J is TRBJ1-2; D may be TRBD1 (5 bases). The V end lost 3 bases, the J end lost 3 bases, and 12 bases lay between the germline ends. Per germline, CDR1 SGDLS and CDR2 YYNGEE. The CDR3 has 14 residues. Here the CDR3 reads CASSAGERYYGYTF. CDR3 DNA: TGTGCCAGCAGCGCGGGGGAGCGGTACTATGGCTACACCTTC. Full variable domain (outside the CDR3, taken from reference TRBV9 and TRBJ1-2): DSGVTQTPKHLITATGQRVTLRCSPRSGDLSVYWYQQSLDQGLQFLIQYYNGEERAKGNILERFSAQQFPDLHSELNLSSLELGDSALYFCASSAGERYYGYTFGSGTRLTVV.

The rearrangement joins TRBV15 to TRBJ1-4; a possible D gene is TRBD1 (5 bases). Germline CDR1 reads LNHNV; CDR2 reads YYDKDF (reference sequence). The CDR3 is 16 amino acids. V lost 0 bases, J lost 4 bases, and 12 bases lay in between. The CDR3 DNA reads TGTGCCACCAGCAGAGATGGGGGAATAGGTAATGAAAAACTGTTTTTT. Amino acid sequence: CATSRDGGIGNEKLFF.

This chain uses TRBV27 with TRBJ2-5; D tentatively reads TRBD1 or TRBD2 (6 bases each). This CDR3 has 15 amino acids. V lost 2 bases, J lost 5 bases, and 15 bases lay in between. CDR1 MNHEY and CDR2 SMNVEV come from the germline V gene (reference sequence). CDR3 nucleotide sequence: TGTGCCAGCAGTTTAATCCGGGGGCGGGCGGAGACCCAGTACTTC. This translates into CASSLIRGRAETQYF.

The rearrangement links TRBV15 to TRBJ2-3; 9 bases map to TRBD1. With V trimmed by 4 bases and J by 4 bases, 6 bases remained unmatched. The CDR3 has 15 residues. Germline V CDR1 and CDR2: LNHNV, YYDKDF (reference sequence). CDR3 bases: TGTGCCACCAGCATGGGGACAGGGAGAGCAGATACGCAGTATTTT. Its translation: CATSMGTGRADTQYF.

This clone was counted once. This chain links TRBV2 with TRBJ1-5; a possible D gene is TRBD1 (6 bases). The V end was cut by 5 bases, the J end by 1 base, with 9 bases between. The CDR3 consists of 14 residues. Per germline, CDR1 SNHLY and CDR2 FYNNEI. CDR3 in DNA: TGTGCCAGCAGTAGTCAGGGGAGCAATCAGCCCCAGCATTTT. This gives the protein CASSSQGSNQPQHF.

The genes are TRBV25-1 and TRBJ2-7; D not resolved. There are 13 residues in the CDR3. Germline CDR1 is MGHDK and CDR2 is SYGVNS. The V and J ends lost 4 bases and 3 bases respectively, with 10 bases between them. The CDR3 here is CASSAPRNYEQYF. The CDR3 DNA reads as TGTGCCAGCAGTGCCCCCAGGAACTACGAGCAGTACTTC.

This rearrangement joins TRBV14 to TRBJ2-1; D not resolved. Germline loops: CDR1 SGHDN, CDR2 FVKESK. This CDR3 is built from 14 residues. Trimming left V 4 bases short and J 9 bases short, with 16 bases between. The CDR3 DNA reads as TGTGCCAGCAGCCGAGCTGGATCCTCCGGTGAGCAGTTCTTC. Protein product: CASSRAGSSGEQFF. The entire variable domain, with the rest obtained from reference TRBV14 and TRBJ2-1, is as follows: EAGVTQFPSHSVIEKGQTVTLRCDPISGHDNLYWYRRVMGKEIKFLLHFVKESKQDESGMPNNRFLAERTGGTYSTLKVQPAELEDSGVYFCASSRAGSSGEQFFGPGTRLTVL.

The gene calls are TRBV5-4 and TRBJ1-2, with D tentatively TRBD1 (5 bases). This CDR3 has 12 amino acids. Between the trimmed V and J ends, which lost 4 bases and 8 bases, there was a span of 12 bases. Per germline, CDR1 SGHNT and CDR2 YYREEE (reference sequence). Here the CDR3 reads CASSGRQWGYTF. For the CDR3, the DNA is TGTGCCAGCAGCGGACGACAGTGGGGCTACACCTTC.

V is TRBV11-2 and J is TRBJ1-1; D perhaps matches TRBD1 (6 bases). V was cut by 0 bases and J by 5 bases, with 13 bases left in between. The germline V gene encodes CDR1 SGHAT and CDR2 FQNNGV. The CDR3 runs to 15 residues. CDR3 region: CASSLEAGVRTEAFF. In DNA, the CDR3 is TGTGCCAGCAGCTTAGAGGCAGGGGTAAGGACTGAAGCTTTCTTT.

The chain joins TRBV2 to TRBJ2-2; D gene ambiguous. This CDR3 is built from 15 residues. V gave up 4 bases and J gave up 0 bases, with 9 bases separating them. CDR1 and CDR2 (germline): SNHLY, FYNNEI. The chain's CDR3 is CASSADGANTGELFF. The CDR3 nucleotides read TGTGCCAGCAGTGCCGATGGGGCGAACACCGGGGAGCTGTTTTTT.

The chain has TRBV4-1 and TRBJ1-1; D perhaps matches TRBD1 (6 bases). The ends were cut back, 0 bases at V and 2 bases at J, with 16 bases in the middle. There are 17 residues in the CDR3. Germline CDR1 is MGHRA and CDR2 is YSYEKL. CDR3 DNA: TGCGCCAGCAGCCAAGACCCGGGGGCAGGGGCCAACACTGAAGCTTTCTTT. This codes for CASSQDPGAGANTEAFF.

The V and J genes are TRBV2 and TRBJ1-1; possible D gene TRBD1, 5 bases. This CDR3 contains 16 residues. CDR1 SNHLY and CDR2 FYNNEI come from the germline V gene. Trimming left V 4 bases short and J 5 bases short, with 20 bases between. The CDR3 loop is CASSVGWRRGGTEAFF. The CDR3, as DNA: TGTGCCAGCAGTGTGGGATGGAGAAGGGGAGGGACTGAAGCTTTCTTT.

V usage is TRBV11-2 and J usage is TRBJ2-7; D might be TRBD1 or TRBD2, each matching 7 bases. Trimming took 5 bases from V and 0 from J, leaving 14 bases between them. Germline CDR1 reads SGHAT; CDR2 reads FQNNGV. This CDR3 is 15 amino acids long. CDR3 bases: TGTGCCAGCAGCAGCAGGGGGGGAGGCTCCTACGAGCAGTACTTC. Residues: CASSSRGGGSYEQYF.

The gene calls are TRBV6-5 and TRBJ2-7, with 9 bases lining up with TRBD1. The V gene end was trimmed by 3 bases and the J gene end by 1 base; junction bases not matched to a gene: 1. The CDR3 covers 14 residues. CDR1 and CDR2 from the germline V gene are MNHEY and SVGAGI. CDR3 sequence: CASSYDRGSYEQYF. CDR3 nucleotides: TGTGCCAGCAGTTATGACAGGGGGTCCTACGAGCAGTACTTC.

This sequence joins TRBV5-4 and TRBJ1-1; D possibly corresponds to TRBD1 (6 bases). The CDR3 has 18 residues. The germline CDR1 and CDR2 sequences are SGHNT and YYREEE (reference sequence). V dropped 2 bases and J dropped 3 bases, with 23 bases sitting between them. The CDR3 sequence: CASSFNGGGGPRDTEAFF. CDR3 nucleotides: TGTGCCAGCAGCTTCAACGGTGGGGGCGGACCCCGGGACACTGAAGCTTTCTTT.

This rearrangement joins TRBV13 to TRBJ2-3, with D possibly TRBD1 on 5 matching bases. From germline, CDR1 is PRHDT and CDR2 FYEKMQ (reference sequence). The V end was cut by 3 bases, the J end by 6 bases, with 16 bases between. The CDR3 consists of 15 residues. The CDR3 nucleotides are TGTGCCAGCAGCTTCACAGGTATTTCCCTTGATACGCAGTATTTT. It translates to CASSFTGISLDTQYF.

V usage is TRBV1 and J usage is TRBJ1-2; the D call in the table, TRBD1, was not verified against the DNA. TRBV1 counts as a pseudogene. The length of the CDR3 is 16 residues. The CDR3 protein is CTSSRLRDRGNYGYTF. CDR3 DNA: TGCACCAGCAGCCGTTTAAGGGACAGGGGTAACTATGGCTACACCTTC.

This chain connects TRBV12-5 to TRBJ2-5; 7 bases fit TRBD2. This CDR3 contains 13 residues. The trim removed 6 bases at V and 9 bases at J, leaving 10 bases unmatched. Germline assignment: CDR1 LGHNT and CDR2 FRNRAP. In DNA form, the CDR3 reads TGTGCTAGTGGCCCCAGCGGGGTACGGGCCCAGTACTTC. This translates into CASGPSGVRAQYF.

Here the CDR3 DNA reads TGTGCCAGCAGCCCCGACGGGAACTATGGCTACACCTTC. This sequence encodes CASSPDGNYGYTF. The V and J genes are TRBV6-6 and TRBJ1-2, with unresolved D. The germline CDR1 and CDR2 sequences are MNHNY and SVGAGI (reference sequence). The CDR3 has 13 amino acids. V was cut by 6 bases and J by 2 bases, with 10 bases left in between.

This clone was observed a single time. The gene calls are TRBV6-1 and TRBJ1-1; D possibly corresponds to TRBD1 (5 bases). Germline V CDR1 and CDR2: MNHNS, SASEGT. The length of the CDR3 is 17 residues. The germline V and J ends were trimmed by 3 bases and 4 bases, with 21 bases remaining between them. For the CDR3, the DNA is TGTGCCAGCAGTGATTCAACGACAGCTTCTAAGGCCACTGAAGCTTTCTTT. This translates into CASSDSTTASKATEAFF.

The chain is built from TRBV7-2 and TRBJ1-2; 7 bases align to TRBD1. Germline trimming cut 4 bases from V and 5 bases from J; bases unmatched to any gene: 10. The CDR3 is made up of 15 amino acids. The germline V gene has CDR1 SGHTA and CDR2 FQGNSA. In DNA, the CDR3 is TGTGCCAGCAGCTCAGCCCCGGGACAGACATATGGCTACACCTTC. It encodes CASSSAPGQTYGYTF.